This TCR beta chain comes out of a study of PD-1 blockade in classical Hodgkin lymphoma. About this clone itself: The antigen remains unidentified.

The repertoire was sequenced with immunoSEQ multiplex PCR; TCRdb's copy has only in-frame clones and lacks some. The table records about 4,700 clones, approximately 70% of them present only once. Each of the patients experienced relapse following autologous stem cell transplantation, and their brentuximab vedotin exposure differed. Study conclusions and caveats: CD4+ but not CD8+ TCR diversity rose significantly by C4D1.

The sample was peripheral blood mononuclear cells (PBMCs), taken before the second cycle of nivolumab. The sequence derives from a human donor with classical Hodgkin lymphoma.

The CDR3 DNA reads as TGTGCCAGCAGTAAGCGGGAGGGCCGATCTGAGCAGTACTTC. It translates to CASSKREGRSEQYF. The chain recombines TRBV6-5 with TRBJ2-7, with 10 bases matching TRBD2. CDR1 and CDR2 (germline): MNHEY, SVGAGI. The CDR3 sequence is 14 residues long. Unmatched junction bases numbered 8, after V lost 5 bases and J lost 7 bases.